The 3 T cell receptor beta chains presented below share a single source sample, sequenced in a study of blood T cell repertoires in COVID-19. This table comes from immunoSEQ multiplex PCR, and its TCRdb copy is limited to in-frame clones, with some not included. Here the sample spans around 290,000 clones, over 75% being singletons. Sample: peripheral blood. These receptors originate from a woman aged 45-65 years who had recovered from COVID-19.

V and J are TRBV7-2 and TRBJ2-1, with 10 bases lining up with TRBD2. Per the germline V gene, CDR1 is SGHTA and CDR2 is FQGNSA. V dropped 2 bases and J dropped 8; count of bases not matched to a gene: 9. CDR3 length equals 16 residues. Here the CDR3 DNA reads TGTGCCAGCAGCTTATCTAGCGGGAGAGGACTTGATGAGCAGTTCTTC. Amino acids: CASSLSSGRGLDEQFF.

This clone came up once. This chain links TRBV29-1 with TRBJ1-1, with 7 bases identical to TRBD1. Per germline, CDR1 SQVTM and CDR2 ANQGSEA. CDR3 length: 12 residues. V shed 3 bases, J shed 4 bases, and the junction held 2 bases outside the gene matches. The CDR3 loop is CSVDRDSTEAFF. DNA for the CDR3: TGCAGCGTTGACCGGGACAGCACTGAAGCTTTCTTT.

V gene TRBV9 combines with J gene TRBJ1-6; possible D gene TRBD1, 6 bases. The germline V and J ends were trimmed by 3 bases and 8 bases, with 9 bases remaining between them. In germline, CDR1 is SGDLS, CDR2 YYNGEE. The CDR3 spans 13 residues. CDR3 in amino acids: CASSGGTYSPLHF. DNA of the CDR3: TGTGCCAGCAGCGGTGGGACATATTCACCCCTCCACTTT.